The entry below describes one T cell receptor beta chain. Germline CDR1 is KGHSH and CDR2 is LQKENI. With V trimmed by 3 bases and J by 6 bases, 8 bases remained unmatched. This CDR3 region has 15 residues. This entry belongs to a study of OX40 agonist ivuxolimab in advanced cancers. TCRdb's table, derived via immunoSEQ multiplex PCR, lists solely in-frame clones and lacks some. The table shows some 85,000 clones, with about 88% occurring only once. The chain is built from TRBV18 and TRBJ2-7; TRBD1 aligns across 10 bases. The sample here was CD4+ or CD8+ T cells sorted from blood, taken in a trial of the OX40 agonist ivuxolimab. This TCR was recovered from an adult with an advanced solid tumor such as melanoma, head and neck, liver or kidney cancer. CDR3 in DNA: TGTGCCAGCTCACCCGGGACAGGGGTCTCGGGCGAGCAGTACTTC. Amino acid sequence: CASSPGTGVSGEQYF.